A selection of T cell receptor beta chains follows, all from one sample in a study of glioma-infiltrating T cells. In TCRdb, the multiplex PCR reads were re-called with MiXCR into one record per CDR3 protein. The sample records 9,500 to 12,000 distinct CDR3 sequences, around three fifths being singletons. Material: glioma tissue, nonneoplastic brain tissue, or PBMCs (not recorded which). The source is a human donor with low-grade glioma or glioblastoma, undergoing nonglioma brain surgery, or in good health (not recorded which). Both conserved end residues are part of each CDR3. The D gene is left open where the match is weak. A row's size may be missing; if present it is once, few, many or a size class.

TRBV3-1	TRBJ2-3	TRBD2	-	TGTGCTAGGAGCCCCCAAGCGGGACGGGCGCAGTATTTT	CARSPQAGRAQYF
TRBV7-9	TRBJ2-7	-	-	TGTGCCGGCACTACGTTTCAGGGGCCAACCTACGAGCAGTACTTC	CAGTTFQGPTYEQYF
TRBV28	TRBJ2-1	-	-	TGCGCCAGCAGTTTACGGGACAATGAGCAGTTCTTC	CASSLRDNEQFF
TRBV7-6	TRBJ2-1	-	-	TGTGCCCTCAGCTTACCAGGGGGGTCTGGCGGTCTGGGCAATGAGCAGTTCTTC	CALSLPGGSGGLGNEQFF
TRBV4-1	TRBJ2-3	-	-	TGCGCCAGCAGACAAGATTTCACCTGGAGAAAGGCAGATACGCAGTATTTT	CASRQDFTWRKADTQYF
TRBV2	TRBJ1-2	-	-	TGTGCCAGCAGTCAAGCGGAGGGGGTTAGTGGCTACACCTTC	CASSQAEGVSGYTF
TRBV6-2/TRBV6-3	TRBJ2-1	TRBD2	-	TGTGCCAGCAGTTACATGGGACTAGGGGGTCGAGATGAGCAGTTCTTC	CASSYMGLGGRDEQFF
TRBV20-1	TRBJ2-7	TRBD1	-	TGCAGTGCTAGAGATCAAGGGGGCAGCTCCTACGAGAAGTACTTC	CSARDQGGSSYEKYF
TRBV7-8	TRBJ2-1	TRBD2	medium-sized	TGTGCCAGCAGCTTACCCATCAGACTAGCGGAACACAATGAGCAGTTCTTC	CASSLPIRLAEHNEQFF
TRBV6-1	TRBJ2-3	TRBD2	once	TGTGCCAGCAGTGCAATACTAGCGGGAGGTCCAGATACGCAGTATTTT	CASSAILAGGPDTQYF
TRBV7-9	TRBJ2-3	TRBD2	many	TGTGCCAGCAGACTAGCGGGGGATTCAGATACGCAGTATTTT	CASRLAGDSDTQYF
TRBV4-1	TRBJ1-3	-	once	TGCGCCAGCAGCCAAGGACGTAAGGGTGGAAACACCATATATTTT	CASSQGRKGGNTIYF
TRBV9	TRBJ1-6	TRBD1	-	TGTGCCAGCAGCGGAGGGACAGAGATCAATTCACCCCTCAACTTT	CASSGGTEINSPLNF
TRBV7-3	TRBJ2-1	-	-	TGTGCCAGCAGCTTAGACGCTAGTGCCTACAATGAGCGGTTCTTC	CASSLDASAYNERFF
TRBV15	TRBJ1-6	-	-	TGTGCCACCAGCGGTACAGAAAATTCACCCCTCCACTTT	CATSGTENSPLHF
TRBV7-9	TRBJ2-3	-	-	TGTGACAGCAGCTTAGAGGGGCTTAGAACGCAGTATTTT	CDSSLEGLRTQYF
TRBV10-2	TRBJ2-1	TRBD2	many	TGCGCCAGCAGTGAGTCCCCCATAGCGGGAGGGCCGGTTGAGCAGTTCTTC	CASSESPIAGGPVEQFF
TRBV4-2	TRBJ2-1	-	many	TGTGCCAGCAGCCCAGCCAGGAGCTCCTACAATGAGCAGTTCTTC	CASSPARSSYNEQFF
TRBV3-1	TRBJ2-7	TRBD2	many	TGTGCCAGCAGCCAAGCCTCTTTTGTGGGTAGCGGGAGATACGAGCAGTACTTC	CASSQASFVGSGRYEQYF
TRBV28	TRBJ2-5	-	once	TGTGCCAGCAGGCCTTCCCTTAGGACACGGGACTGGGAGACCCAGTACTTC	CASRPSLRTRDWETQYF
TRBV6-1	TRBJ2-6	-	-	TGTGCCAGCATCCCTCCGGGAACAGTGAACTCTGGGGCCAACGTCCTGACTTTC	CASIPPGTVNSGANVLTF
TRBV28	TRBJ2-7	TRBD1	-	TGTGCCAGCAGTTCACCTAGGACAGGGGGAACCTACGAGCAGTACTTC	CASSSPRTGGTYEQYF
TRBV20-1	TRBJ2-5	-	-	TGCAGTTCTAGTCCCAGCAGGGGTGGAGAGACCCAGTACTTC	CSSSPSRGGETQYF
TRBV3-1	TRBJ1-1	-	-	TGTGTTAGCAACCAAGGAACAGGTTCTCTCACTGAAGCTTTCTTT	CVSNQGTGSLTEAFF
TRBV2	TRBJ1-2	-	-	TGTGCCAGCAGTAGAGATAACACTCGAAGCTATGGCTACGCGTTC	CASSRDNTRSYGYAF
TRBV20-1	TRBJ1-1	-	-	TGCAGTGCTAGATACCCCCGCAGTCAGGGAGTCACTGAAGCTTTCTTT	CSARYPRSQGVTEAFF
TRBV20-1	TRBJ2-2	-	medium-sized	TGCAGTGCTAGAGATCCAACGGAAGGGGGGGACACCGGGGAGCTGTTTTTT	CSARDPTEGGDTGELFF
TRBV3-1	TRBJ2-1	TRBD1	many	TGTGCCATCAGCCTTGGACAGGGGACCTACAATGAGCAGTTCTTC	CAISLGQGTYNEQFF
TRBV28	TRBJ1-4	TRBD1	medium-sized	TGTGCCAGCAGCAAAGGGACAGGTTCCGGTTTAGGTGAAAAACTGTTTTTT	CASSKGTGSGLGEKLFF
TRBV6-6	TRBJ1-2	-	medium-sized	TGTGCCAGCAGTTACCGGTCTTCCTATGGCTACACCTTC	CASSYRSSYGYTF
TRBV20-1	TRBJ1-2	-	medium-sized	TGCAGTGCTAGAGATCAAGGGGCGGGCTACACCTTC	CSARDQGAGYTF
TRBV28	TRBJ1-5	TRBD1	medium-sized	TGTGCCAGCAGAAGGACAGGGGTGAGCAATCAGCCCCAGCATTTT	CASRRTGVSNQPQHF
TRBV6-1	TRBJ1-1	-	-	TGTGCCCCCGAACAGCCCAGTGTTGCTGAAGCTTTCTTT	CAPEQPSVAEAFF
TRBV2	TRBJ1-1	-	medium-sized	TGTGCCAGCAGTGAAGCGAAGGGGCACACTGAAGCTTTCTTT	CASSEAKGHTEAFF
TRBV20-1	TRBJ1-1	-	-	TGCAGTGCCAGGGGAGGGGCAATTATGAACACTGAAGCTTTCTTT	CSARGGAIMNTEAFF
TRBV2	TRBJ1-6	TRBD1	-	TGTGCCAGCAGTATCCAAAAGGGGGCTAGGTCACCCCCCCACTTT	CASSIQKGARSPPHF
TRBV7-9	TRBJ2-7	-	many	TGTGCCAGCAGCCGGGGACTGAGTTACGAGCAGTACTTC	CASSRGLSYEQYF
TRBV25-1	TRBJ2-3	-	-	TGTGCCAGCAGTGATTCCGGACGGAGCCAAGAGACCCAGTATTTT	CASSDSGRSQETQYF
TRBV11-1	TRBJ2-7	TRBD1	many	TGTGCCAGCAGCAACCGGGACAGCCTCCTGGACGAGCAGTACTTC	CASSNRDSLLDEQYF
TRBV29-1	TRBJ2-3	TRBD1	-	TGCAGCGTTCTTAAGGGGGCCTCAGATACGCAGTATTTT	CSVLKGASDTQYF
TRBV20-1	TRBJ2-1	-	medium-sized	TGCAGTGCCAGCACTCTAGCGAATTCCTACAATGAGCAGTTCTTC	CSASTLANSYNEQFF